This TCR beta chain came from a study of vaccination and CD4 T cells after COVID-19. Whole-study context: Each enrolled participant received a two-dose regimen of either BNT162b2 or mRNA-1273 vaccine.

An Oncomine TCR Beta short-read assay was used to sequence the DNA from cultured CD4+ T cells. Via MiXCR, TCRdb re-called the PCR reads, giving one row per CDR3 protein. The top ten hold 18% of the sample, which has approximately 7,000 distinct CDR3 sequences, 53% seen once. V was pared by 0 bases and J by 4 bases, with 13 bases of the junction left unmatched. The CDR3 consists of 17 residues. Germline V lookup: CDR1 SQVTM, CDR2 ANQGSEA. Comment on this clonotype: Its antigen is currently unknown.

Study findings and constraints: Spike mono-reactive status applied to 304 of 307 vaccine-specific clones in convalescent patients.

Sample treatment: approximately nine-day PBMC culture with coronavirus spike peptide pools or control peptides (ViraFEST assay). Researchers collected the unexposed donor's CD4+ T cells before the COVID-19 pandemic (2011-2018). The clonotype originates from a human donor in good health. What was sequenced was CD4+ T cells from blood, cultured in vitro. The rearrangement links TRBV29-1 to TRBJ1-2; the match to TRBD1 covers 8 bases. CDR3 in amino acids: CSVEEAGGDSHGYGYTF. The CDR3 DNA reads TGCAGCGTTGAAGAAGCAGGGGGCGACTCCCACGGCTATGGCTACACCTTC. The full variable domain, rest sourced from reference TRBV29-1 and TRBJ1-2, is SAVISQKPSRDICQRGTSLTIQCQVDSQVTMMFWYRQQPGQSLTLIATANQGSEATYESGFVIDKFPISRPNLTFSTLTVSNMSPEDSSIYLCSVEEAGGDSHGYGYTFGSGTRLTVV.